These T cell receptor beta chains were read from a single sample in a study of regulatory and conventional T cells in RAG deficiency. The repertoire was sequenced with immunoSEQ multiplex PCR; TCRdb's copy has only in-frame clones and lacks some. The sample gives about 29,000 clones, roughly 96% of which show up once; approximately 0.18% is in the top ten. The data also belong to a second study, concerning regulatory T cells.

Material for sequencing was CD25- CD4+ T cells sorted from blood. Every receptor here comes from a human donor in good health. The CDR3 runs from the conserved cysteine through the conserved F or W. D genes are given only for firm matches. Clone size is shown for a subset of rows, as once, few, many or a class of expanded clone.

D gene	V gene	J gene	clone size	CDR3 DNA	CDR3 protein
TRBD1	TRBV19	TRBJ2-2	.	TGTGCCAGTAGTATCGGGACAGGGGTGAGCGGGGAGCTGTTTTTT	CASSIGTGVSGELFF
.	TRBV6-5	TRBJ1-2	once	TGTGCCAGCAGTTACAGACAGTCGTCTAAAATTGGGTACACCTTC	CASSYRQSSKIGYTF
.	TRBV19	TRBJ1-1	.	TGTGCCAGTAGTATTGGAGGGTCCTTAAACACTGAAGCTTTCTTT	CASSIGGSLNTEAFF
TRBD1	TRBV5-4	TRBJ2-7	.	TGTGCCAGCAGTTTCCCGGGACAGGCTTACGAGCAGTACTTC	CASSFPGQAYEQYF
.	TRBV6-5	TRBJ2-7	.	TGTGCCAGCAGTTACTCTGACAGTATCCACGAGCAGTACTTC	CASSYSDSIHEQYF
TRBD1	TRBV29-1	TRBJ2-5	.	TGCAGCGTTGCGGTGACAGGGGAGGAGACCCAGTACTTC	CSVAVTGEETQYF
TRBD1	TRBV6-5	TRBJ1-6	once	TGTGCCAGCAGTTCGGACAGGGGCAGTAATTCACCCCTCCACTTT	CASSSDRGSNSPLHF
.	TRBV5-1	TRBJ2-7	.	TGCGCCAGCAGGCCGGGGAGCTCCTACGAGCAGTACTTC	CASRPGSSYEQYF
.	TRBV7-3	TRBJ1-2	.	TGTGCCAGCAGCCCCTCAGGGAAGGGGAACTATGGCTACACCTTC	CASSPSGKGNYGYTF
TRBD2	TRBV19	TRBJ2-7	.	TGTGCCAGTAGTAGCGTAGCGGGGGACTCCTACGAGCAGTACTTC	CASSSVAGDSYEQYF
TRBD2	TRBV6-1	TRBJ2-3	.	TGTGCCAGCAGTGACCCGACTAGCGGGGGGATTCATACGCAGTATTTT	CASSDPTSGGIHTQYF
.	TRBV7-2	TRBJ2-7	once	TGTGCCAGCAGCTTTGGTGGGAGTAGAGACGAGCAGTACTTC	CASSFGGSRDEQYF
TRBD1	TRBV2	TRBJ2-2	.	TGTGCCAGCAGTCTGACAGGGGTCGCGAACACCGGGGAGCTGTTTTTT	CASSLTGVANTGELFF
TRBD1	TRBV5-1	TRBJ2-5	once	TGCGCCAGCAGAGGAACAGGGGTTGGGGAGACCCAGTACTTC	CASRGTGVGETQYF
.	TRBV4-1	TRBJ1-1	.	TGCGCCAGCAGCCCACAGGTCCTGACCTGGCGGGGGGGGACTGAAGCTTTCTTT	CASSPQVLTWRGGTEAFF
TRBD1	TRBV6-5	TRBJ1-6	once	TGTGCCAGCCACAGGGGGCATAAGTCACCCCTCCACTTT	CASHRGHKSPLHF
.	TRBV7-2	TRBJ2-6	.	TGTGCCAGCAGCTTCAGGGCTGGGGCCAACGTCCTGACTTTC	CASSFRAGANVLTF
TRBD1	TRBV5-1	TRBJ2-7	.	TGCGCCAGCAGCTTGGCCCCGGGACAGGGGGCCGAGCAGTACTTC	CASSLAPGQGAEQYF
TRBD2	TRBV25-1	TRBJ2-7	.	TGTGCCAGCAGTGGTAGCGGGGGGGCATCCTACGAGCAGTACTTC	CASSGSGGASYEQYF
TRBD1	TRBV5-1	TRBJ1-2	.	TGCGCCAGCAGCTTGGTTGCAATTGTTGGGGACAGGGGCGCGACCTTC	CASSLVAIVGDRGATF
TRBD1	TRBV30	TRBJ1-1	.	TGTGCCTGGAGGGCCGACAGGGACACTGAAGCTTTCTTT	CAWRADRDTEAFF
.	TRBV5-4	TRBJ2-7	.	TGTGCCAGCAGCTTCCGGGGATCCTACGAGCAGTACTTC	CASSFRGSYEQYF
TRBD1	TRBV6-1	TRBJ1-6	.	TGTGCCAGCAGAGAACAGGGGTCCTATAATTCACCCCTCCACTTT	CASREQGSYNSPLHF
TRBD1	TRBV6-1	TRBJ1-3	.	TGTGCCAGCAGTTCGGACAGGGCTACTGGAAACACCATATATTTT	CASSSDRATGNTIYF
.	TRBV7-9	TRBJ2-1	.	TGTGCCAGCAGCTTACAACAGGCTACCTACAATGAGCAGTTCTTC	CASSLQQATYNEQFF
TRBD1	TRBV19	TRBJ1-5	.	TGTGCCAGTAGTATCCATACAGGGGCGGATCAGCCCCAGCATTTT	CASSIHTGADQPQHF
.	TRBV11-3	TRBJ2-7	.	TGTGCCAGCAGCTTAAGGGCAGGGCTTTCCTACGAGCAGTACTTC	CASSLRAGLSYEQYF
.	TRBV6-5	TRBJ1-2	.	TGTGCCAGCAGTTACGCAGACAGATTCTATGGCTACACCTTC	CASSYADRFYGYTF
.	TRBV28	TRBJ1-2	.	TGTGCCAGCAGTTTACTGGCTACAGGGCTTACAGCTAACTATGGCTACACCTTC	CASSLLATGLTANYGYTF
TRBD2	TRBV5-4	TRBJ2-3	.	TGTGCCAGCAACTTGGGACTAGCGGGGGTCACAGATACGCAGTATTTT	CASNLGLAGVTDTQYF
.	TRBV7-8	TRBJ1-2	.	TGTGCCAGCAGCTCCTTATATGGCTACACCTTC	CASSSLYGYTF
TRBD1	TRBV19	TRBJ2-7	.	TGTGCCACCTCCCCCCGGGACAGGGGCTACGAGCAGTACTTC	CATSPRDRGYEQYF
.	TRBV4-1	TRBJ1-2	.	TGCGCCAGCAGCCAAGATCCCGGGGGGAAAAACTATGGCTACACCTTC	CASSQDPGGKNYGYTF
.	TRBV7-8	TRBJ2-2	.	TGTGCCAGCAGCTTAGTTGGGGGGTCGACCACCGGGGAGCTGTTTTTT	CASSLVGGSTTGELFF
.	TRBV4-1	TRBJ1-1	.	TGCGCCAGCAGCCGAGAGGGGAGTATGACGAACACTGAAGCTTTCTTT	CASSREGSMTNTEAFF
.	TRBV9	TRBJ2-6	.	TGTGCCAGCAGCGGGGGGGGCCCAAGCTCTGGGGCCAACGTCCTGACTTTC	CASSGGGPSSGANVLTF
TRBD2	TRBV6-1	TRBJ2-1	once	TGTGCCAGCATAGAGGGCGGGGGGGCCGGGATTCAGTTCTTC	CASIEGGGAGIQFF
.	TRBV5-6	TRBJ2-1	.	TGTGCCAGCAGCTTACCCTTGGGTCGGGTGAGAAACAATGAGCAGTTCTTC	CASSLPLGRVRNNEQFF
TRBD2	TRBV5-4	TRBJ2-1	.	TGTGCCAGCAGAAAGGGGACTAGCGGGGTTAATGAGCAGTTCTTC	CASRKGTSGVNEQFF
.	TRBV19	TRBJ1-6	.	TGTGCCAGTAGTACGCCGGGCCAGCGGTCGCGTTCACCCCTCCACTTT	CASSTPGQRSRSPLHF